This TCR beta chain was identified in a study of CD8 T cells in ankylosing spondylitis. At least ten counts were recorded for this clonotype. Its cognate antigen is unknown. Study-wide findings and caveats: Blood from ankylosing spondylitis patients appeared to carry a characteristic roughly 8-variant TCR beta motif.

TCRdb called the 5' RACE reads again in MiXCR, with one record for every CDR3 protein. This sample has 250,000 or so distinct CDR3 sequences, with under 12% found just once. Trimming removed 11 bases at V and 7 bases at J, with 18 bases between. Germline CDR1 ENHRY, CDR2 SYGVKD. This CDR3 is 13 amino acids long. Sequencing input: blood, either unsorted or a sorted T cell fraction (not recorded which). The chain joins TRBV10-3 to TRBJ2-1, with D possibly matching TRBD2 (5 bases). The sequence came from a male donor with ankylosing spondylitis or in good health (not recorded which). Written as DNA, the CDR3 is TGTGCCGTCCTCCGGGCCCCGGGGAATGAGCAGTTCTTC. Translation gives CAVLRAPGNEQFF.